This TCR beta chain was sequenced in a study of OX40 agonist ivuxolimab in advanced cancers. Study-wide background: Therapy given before enrollment (anti-PD-1, anti-PD-L1 or anti-CTLA-4) was allowed, and around 40% had some.

Sequenced by immunoSEQ multiplex PCR; TCRdb stores in-frame clones only, minus some. Altogether about 83,000 clones are present, roughly 93% being singletons, with the ten largest covering over 0.65%. Trimming took 6 bases from V and 11 from J, leaving 12 bases between them. The V gene's germline CDR1 is MNHNY and CDR2 SVGAGI (reference sequence). The CDR3 loop spans 11 amino acids. The V gene is TRBV6-6, the J gene TRBJ2-3; D might be TRBD2 (5 bases). The material sequenced was CD4+ or CD8+ T cells sorted from blood, taken in a trial of the OX40 agonist ivuxolimab. The receptor was isolated from an adult with an advanced solid tumor such as melanoma, head and neck, liver or kidney cancer. In DNA form, the CDR3 reads TGTGCCAGCAGCGACGGGGTCAGGCAGTATTTT. Translation gives CASSDGVRQYF.